The present T cell receptor beta chain was sequenced within a study of cytomegalovirus exposure and HLA in healthy donors. V shed 2 bases and J 4 bases; nucleotides not matched to a gene: 8. Germline V CDR1 and CDR2: SGHRS, YFSETQ. The CDR3 runs to 15 residues. A multiplex PCR was run with 60 Vbeta primers and 13 Jbeta primers. Sequenced by immunoSEQ multiplex PCR; TCRdb stores in-frame clones only, minus some. The data show some 130,000 clones, roughly 84% seen once. The receptor was isolated from a man in his fifties in good health and CMV-seronegative. Sequencing used PBMCs. V and J are TRBV5-1 and TRBJ2-5, with 7 nucleotides matching TRBD2. Written as DNA, the CDR3 is TGCGCCAGCAGCTTCTATCCTAGCGGATCAGAGACCCAGTACTTC. This gives the protein CASSFYPSGSETQYF.